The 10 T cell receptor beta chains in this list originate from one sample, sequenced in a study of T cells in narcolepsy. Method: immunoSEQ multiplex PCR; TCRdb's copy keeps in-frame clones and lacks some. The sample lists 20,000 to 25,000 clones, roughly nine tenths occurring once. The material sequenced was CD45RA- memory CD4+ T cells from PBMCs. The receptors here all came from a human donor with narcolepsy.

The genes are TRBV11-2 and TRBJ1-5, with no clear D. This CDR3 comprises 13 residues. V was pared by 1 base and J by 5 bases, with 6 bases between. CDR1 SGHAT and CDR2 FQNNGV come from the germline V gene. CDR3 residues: CASSLARYQPQHF. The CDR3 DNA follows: TGTGCCAGCAGCTTAGCCCGATATCAGCCCCAGCATTTT.

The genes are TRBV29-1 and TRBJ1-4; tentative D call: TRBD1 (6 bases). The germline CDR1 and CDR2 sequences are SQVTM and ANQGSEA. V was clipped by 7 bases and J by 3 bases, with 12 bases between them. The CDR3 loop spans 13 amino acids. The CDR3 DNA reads TGCAGCGCCGAGGACAGTTCTAATGAAAAACTGTTTTTT. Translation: CSAEDSSNEKLFF.

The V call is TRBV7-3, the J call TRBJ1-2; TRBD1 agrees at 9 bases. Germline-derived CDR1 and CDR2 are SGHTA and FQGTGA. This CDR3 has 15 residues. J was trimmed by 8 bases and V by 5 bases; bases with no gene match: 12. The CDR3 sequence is CASSPGNRGQDGYTF. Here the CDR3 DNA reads TGTGCCAGCAGCCCCGGGAACAGGGGGCAAGACGGCTACACCTTC.

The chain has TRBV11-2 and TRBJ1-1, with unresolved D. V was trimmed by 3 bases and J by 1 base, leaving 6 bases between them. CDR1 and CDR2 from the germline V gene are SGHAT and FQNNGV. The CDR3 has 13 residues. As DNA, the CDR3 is TGTGCCAGCAGCTTTTCAGAGAACACTGAAGCTTTCTTT. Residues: CASSFSENTEAFF.

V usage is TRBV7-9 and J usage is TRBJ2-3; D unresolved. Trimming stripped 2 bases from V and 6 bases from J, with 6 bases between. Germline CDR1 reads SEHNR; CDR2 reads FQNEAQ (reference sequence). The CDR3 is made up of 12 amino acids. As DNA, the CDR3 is TGTGCCAGCAGCTTAAGCGACGATACGCAGTATTTT. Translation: CASSLSDDTQYF.

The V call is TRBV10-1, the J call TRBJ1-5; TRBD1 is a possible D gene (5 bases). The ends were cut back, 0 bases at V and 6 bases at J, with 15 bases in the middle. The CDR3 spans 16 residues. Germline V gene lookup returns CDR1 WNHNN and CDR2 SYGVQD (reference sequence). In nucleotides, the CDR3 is TGCGCCAGCAGTGAGTCCTACCCAGGGAGAATTCAGCCCCAGCATTTT. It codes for CASSESYPGRIQPQHF.

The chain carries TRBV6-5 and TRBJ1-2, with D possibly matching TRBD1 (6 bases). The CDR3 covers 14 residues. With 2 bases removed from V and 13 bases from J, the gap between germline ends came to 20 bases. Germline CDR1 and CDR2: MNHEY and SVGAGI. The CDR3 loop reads CASSYGRVETGPTF. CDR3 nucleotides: TGTGCCAGCAGTTACGGGCGGGTTGAGACAGGACCCACCTTC.

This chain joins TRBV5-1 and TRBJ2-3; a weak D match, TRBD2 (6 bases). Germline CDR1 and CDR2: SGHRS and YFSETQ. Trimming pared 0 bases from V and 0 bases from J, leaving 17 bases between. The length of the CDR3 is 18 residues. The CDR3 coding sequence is TGCGCCAGCAGCTTGGCAACGCGGAGGGGAGCTAGCACAGATACGCAGTATTTT. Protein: CASSLATRRGASTDTQYF. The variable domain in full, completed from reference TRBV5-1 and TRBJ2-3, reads KAGVTQTPRYLIKTRGQQVTLSCSPISGHRSVSWYQQTPGQGLQFLFEYFSETQRNKGNFPGRFSGRQFSNSRSEMNVSTLELGDSALYLCASSLATRRGASTDTQYFGPGTRLTVL.

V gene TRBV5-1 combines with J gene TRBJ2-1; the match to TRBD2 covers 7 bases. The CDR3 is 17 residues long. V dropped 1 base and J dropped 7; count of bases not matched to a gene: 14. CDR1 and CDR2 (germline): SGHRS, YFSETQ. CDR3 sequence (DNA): TGCGCCAGCAGCTTGCCCCTAGCGGTTAATCGGAGAAATGAGCAGTTCTTC. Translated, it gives CASSLPLAVNRRNEQFF. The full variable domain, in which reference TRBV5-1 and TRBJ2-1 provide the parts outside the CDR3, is KAGVTQTPRYLIKTRGQQVTLSCSPISGHRSVSWYQQTPGQGLQFLFEYFSETQRNKGNFPGRFSGRQFSNSRSEMNVSTLELGDSALYLCASSLPLAVNRRNEQFFGPGTRLTVL.

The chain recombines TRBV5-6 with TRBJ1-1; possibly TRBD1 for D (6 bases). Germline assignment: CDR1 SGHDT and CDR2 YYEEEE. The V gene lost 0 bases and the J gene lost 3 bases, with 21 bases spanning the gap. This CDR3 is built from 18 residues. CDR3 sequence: CASSLVHTGQSWHTEAFF. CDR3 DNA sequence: TGTGCCAGCAGCTTGGTCCACACAGGACAGTCTTGGCACACTGAAGCTTTCTTT. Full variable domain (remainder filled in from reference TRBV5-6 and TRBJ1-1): DAGVTQSPTHLIKTRGQQVTLRCSPKSGHDTVSWYQQALGQGPQFIFQYYEEEERQRGNFPDRFSGHQFPNYSSELNVNALLLGDSALYLCASSLVHTGQSWHTEAFFGQGTRLTVV.